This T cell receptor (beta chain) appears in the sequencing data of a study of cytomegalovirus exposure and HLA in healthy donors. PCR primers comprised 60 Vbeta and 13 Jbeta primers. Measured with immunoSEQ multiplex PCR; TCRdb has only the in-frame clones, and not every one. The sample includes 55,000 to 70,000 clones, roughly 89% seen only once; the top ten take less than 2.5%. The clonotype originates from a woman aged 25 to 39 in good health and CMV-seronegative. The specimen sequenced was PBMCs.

CDR3 residues: CATSPGTSGGEQFF. Written as DNA, the CDR3 is TGTGCCACATCCCCCGGGACTAGCGGTGGTGAGCAGTTCTTC. The rearrangement uses TRBV10-3 and TRBJ2-1, with TRBD2 matching over 11 bases. V shed 10 bases and J 9 bases; nucleotides not matched to a gene: 11. Germline values: CDR1 ENHRY, CDR2 SYGVKD. The CDR3 is 14 amino acids.